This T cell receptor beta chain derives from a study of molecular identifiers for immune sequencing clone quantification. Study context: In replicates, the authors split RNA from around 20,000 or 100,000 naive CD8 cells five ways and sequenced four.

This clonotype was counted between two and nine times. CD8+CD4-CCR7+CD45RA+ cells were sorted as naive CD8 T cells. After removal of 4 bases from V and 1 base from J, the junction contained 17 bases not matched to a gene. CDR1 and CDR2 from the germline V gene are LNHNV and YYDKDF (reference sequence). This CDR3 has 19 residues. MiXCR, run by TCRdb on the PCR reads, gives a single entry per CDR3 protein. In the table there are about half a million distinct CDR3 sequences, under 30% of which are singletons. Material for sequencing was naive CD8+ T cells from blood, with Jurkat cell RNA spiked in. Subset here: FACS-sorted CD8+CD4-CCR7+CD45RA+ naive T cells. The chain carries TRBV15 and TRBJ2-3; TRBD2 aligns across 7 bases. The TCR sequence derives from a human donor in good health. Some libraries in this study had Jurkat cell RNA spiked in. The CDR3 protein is CATSTRDFGTREGTDTQYF. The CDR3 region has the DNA TGTGCCACCAGCACCCGAGATTTTGGGACCCGGGAGGGCACAGATACGCAGTATTTT.